This T cell receptor (beta chain) was sequenced for a study of blood T cell repertoires in COVID-19. For the study at large: Acute-phase and convalescent COVID-19 samples originated in the United States, Italy and Spain. In each case, the material was cDNA or gDNA derived from T cells, B-cell-depleted T cells, or PBMCs.

It was during active infection that Seattle patients were enrolled and then longitudinally followed. From germline, CDR1 is KGHDR and CDR2 SFDVKD. The CDR3 has 15 amino acids. V lost 5 bases, J lost 2 bases, and 13 bases lay in between. Original analysis: Amplification of reference gene primers provided the estimated nucleated cell counts. Produced via immunoSEQ multiplex PCR; TCRdb's table is partial and in-frame only. V and J calls and clone size are copied from that table; D and trimming were computed from the DNA. The repertoire includes approximately 22,000 clones, roughly 77% of them detected once, and less than 2.5% sits in the top ten.

This TCR derives from a woman in her 70s with COVID-19, enrolled during active disease. The chain links TRBV24-1 to TRBJ2-3; D remains ambiguous. The specimen sequenced was peripheral blood. CDR3 sequence: CATSATEPYTDTQYF. CDR3 in DNA: TGTGCCACCAGTGCCACCGAGCCGTACACAGATACGCAGTATTTT.